This entry describes one T cell receptor beta chain. Its antigen is as yet unknown. This CDR3 spans 18 amino acids. The ends were cut back, 0 bases at V and 5 bases at J, with 19 bases in the middle. Germline V gene sequence: CDR1 MGHRA, CDR2 YSYEKL. The data stem from a study of beta chain features in type 1 diabetes. Across the whole study: Patients did not differ from healthy donors in age, gender or cell yield. All samples combined gave around 100,000,000 sorted cells for examination.

Reverse transcription of all isolated RNA meant that expressed TCRB transcripts were sequenced. Using immunoSEQ multiplex PCR, the repertoire was profiled, and TCRdb retains in-frame clones only, with some absent. This sample yields a few hundred thousand clones, of which 9.6% are seen a single time; about 0.6% belongs to the top ten. Points from the study as a whole: For Type 1 diabetes patients, all four CD4+ subsets carried TCRB CDR3s that were moderately but significantly shorter.

Averaging about 116 mL, one heparinised blood draw came from each individual donor. This chain links TRBV4-1 with TRBJ1-4; D is unclear. This TCR derives from a man younger than 40 with type 1 diabetes. Sequencing used central memory CD4+ T cells from blood. The DNA of the CDR3 is TGCGCCAGCAGCCAAGATCGCCTGGAGGTCGGACCCAATGAAAAACTGTTTTTT. Protein sequence: CASSQDRLEVGPNEKLFF.